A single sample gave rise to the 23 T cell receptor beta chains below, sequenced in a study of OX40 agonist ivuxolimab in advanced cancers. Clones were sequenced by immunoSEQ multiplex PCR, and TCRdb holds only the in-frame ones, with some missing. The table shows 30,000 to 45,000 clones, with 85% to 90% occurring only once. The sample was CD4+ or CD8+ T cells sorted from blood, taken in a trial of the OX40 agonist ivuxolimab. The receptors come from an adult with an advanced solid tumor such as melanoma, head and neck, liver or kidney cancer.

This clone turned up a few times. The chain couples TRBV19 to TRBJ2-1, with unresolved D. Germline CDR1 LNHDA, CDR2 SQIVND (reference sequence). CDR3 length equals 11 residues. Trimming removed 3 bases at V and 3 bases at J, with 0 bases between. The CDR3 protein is CASSIYNEQFF. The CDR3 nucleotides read TGTGCCAGTAGTATCTACAATGAGCAGTTCTTC. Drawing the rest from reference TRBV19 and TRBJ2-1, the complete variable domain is DGGITQSPKYLFRKEGQNVTLSCEQNLNHDAMYWYRQDPGQGLRLIYYSQIVNDFQKGDIAEGYSVSREKKESFPLTVTSAQKNPTAFYLCASSIYNEQFFGPGTRLTVL.

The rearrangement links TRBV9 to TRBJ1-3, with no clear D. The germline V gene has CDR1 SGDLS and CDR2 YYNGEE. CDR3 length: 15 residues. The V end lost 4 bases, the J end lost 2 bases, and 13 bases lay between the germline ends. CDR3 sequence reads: CASSLRSVTGNTIYF. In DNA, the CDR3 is TGTGCCAGCAGCCTCAGGTCCGTAACTGGAAACACCATATATTTT.

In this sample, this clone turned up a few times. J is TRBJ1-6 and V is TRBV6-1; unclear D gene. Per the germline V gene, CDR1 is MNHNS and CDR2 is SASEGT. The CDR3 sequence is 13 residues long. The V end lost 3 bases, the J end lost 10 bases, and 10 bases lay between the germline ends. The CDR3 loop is CASSEVTHSPLHF. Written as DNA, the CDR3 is TGTGCCAGCAGTGAGGTCACCCACTCACCCCTCCACTTT.

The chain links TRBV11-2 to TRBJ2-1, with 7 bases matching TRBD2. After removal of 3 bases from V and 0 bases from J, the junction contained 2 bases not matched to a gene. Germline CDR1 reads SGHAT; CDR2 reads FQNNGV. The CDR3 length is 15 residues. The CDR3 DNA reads TGTGCCAGCAGCTTTACGGGGGGCTCCTACAATGAGCAGTTCTTC. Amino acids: CASSFTGGSYNEQFF. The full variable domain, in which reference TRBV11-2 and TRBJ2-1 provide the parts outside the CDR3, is EAGVAQSPRYKIIEKRQSVAFWCNPISGHATLYWYQQILGQGPKLLIQFQNNGVVDDSQLPKDRFSAERLKGVDSTLKIQPAKLEDSAVYLCASSFTGGSYNEQFFGPGTRLTVL.

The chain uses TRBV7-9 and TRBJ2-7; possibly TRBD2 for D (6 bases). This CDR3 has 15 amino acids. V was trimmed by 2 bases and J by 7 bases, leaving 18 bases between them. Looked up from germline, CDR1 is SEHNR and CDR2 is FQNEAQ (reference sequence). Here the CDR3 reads CASSLRESGPEEQYF. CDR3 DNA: TGTGCCAGCAGCTTACGGGAGTCCGGTCCGGAAGAGCAGTACTTC.

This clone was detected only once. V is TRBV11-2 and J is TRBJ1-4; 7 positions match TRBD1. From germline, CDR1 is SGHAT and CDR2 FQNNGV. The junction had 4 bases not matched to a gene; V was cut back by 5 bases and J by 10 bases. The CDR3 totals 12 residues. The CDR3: CASSRQGGKLFF. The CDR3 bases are TGTGCCAGCAGCCGACAGGGTGGAAAACTGTTTTTT.

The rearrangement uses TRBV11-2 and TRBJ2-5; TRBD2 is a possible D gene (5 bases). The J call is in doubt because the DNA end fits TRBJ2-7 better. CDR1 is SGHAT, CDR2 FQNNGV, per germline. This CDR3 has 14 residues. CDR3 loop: CASSLARGTYEQYF. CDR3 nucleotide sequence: TGTGCCAGCAGCTTAGCTCGGGGAACCTACGAGCAGTACTTC.

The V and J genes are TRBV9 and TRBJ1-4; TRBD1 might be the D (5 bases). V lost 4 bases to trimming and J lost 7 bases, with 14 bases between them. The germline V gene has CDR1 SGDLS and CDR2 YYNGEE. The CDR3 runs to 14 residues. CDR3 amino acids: CASSPGGVGEKLFF. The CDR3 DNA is TGTGCCAGCAGCCCCGGAGGGGTTGGTGAAAAACTGTTTTTT.

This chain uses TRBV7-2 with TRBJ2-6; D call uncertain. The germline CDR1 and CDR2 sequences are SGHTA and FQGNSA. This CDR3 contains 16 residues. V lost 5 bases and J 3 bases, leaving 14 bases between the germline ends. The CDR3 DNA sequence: TGTGCCAGCAGCAAACGGTCAGGTTTTGGGGCCAACGTCCTGACTTTC. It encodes CASSKRSGFGANVLTF.

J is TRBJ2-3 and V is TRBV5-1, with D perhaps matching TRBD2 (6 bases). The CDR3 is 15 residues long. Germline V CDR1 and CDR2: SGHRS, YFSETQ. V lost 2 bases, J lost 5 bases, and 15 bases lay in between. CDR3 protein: CASSFGGPTGDTQYF. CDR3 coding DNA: TGCGCCAGCAGCTTCGGGGGACCGACCGGAGATACGCAGTATTTT.

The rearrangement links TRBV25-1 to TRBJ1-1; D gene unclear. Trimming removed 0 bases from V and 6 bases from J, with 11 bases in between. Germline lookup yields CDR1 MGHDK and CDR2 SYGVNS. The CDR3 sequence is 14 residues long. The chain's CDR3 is CASSEYKSESEAFF. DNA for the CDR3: TGTGCCAGCAGTGAATATAAGAGCGAGTCTGAAGCTTTCTTT.

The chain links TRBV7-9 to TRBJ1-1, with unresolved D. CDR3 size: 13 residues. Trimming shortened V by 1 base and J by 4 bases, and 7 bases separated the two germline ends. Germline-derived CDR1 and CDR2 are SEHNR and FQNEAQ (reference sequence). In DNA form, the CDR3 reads TGTGCCAGCAGCTTAGACGGAAGCACTGAAGCTTTCTTT. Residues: CASSLDGSTEAFF.

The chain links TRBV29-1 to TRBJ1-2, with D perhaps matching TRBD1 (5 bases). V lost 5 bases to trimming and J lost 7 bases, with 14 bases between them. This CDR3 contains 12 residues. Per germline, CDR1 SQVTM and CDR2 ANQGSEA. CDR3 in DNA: TGCAGCGTTTGGACGGGGGTAGGTGGCTACACCTTC. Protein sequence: CSVWTGVGGYTF.

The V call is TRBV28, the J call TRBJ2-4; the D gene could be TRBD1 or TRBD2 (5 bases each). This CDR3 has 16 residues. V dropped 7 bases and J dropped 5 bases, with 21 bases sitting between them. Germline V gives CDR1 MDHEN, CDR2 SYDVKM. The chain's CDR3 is CASTSLGSLGQNIQYF. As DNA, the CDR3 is TGTGCCAGCACCTCTTTGGGGTCTTTGGGACAAAACATTCAGTACTTC.

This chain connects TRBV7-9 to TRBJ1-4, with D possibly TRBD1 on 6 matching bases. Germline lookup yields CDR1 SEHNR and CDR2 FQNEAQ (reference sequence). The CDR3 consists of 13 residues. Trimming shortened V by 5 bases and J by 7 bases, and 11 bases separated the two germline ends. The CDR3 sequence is CASSLEQGEKLFF. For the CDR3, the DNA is TGTGCCAGCAGCCTAGAACAGGGTGAAAAACTGTTTTTT.

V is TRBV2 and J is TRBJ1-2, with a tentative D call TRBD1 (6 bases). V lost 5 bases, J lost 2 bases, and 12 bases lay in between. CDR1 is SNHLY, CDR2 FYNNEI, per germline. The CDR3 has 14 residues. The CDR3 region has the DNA TGTGCCAGCAGTTGGACAGTTCTCAACTATGGCTACACCTTC. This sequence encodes CASSWTVLNYGYTF.

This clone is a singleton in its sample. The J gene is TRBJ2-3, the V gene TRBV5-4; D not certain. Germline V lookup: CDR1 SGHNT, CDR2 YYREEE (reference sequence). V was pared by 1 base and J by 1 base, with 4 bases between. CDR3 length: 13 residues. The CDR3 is CASSLKGTDTQYF. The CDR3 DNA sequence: TGTGCCAGCAGCTTGAAGGGCACAGATACGCAGTATTTT.

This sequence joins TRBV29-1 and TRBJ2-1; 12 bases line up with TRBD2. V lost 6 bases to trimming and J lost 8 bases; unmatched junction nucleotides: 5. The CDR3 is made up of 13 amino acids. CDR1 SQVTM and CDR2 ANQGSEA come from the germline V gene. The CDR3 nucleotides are TGCAGCGTCTCTAGCGGGGGGGCACATGAGCAGTTCTTC. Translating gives CSVSSGGAHEQFF.

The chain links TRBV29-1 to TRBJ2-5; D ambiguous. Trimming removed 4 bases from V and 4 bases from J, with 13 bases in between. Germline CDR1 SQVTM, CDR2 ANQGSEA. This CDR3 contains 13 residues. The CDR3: CSVVAPTPETQYF. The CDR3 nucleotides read TGCAGCGTTGTGGCCCCGACCCCAGAGACCCAGTACTTC.

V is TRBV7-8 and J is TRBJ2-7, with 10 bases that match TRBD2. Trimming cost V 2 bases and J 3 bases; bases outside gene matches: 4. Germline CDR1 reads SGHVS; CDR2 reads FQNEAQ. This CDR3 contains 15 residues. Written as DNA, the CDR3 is TGTGCCAGCAGCTTACAACTAGCGGGGAGCTACGAGCAGTACTTC. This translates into CASSLQLAGSYEQYF.

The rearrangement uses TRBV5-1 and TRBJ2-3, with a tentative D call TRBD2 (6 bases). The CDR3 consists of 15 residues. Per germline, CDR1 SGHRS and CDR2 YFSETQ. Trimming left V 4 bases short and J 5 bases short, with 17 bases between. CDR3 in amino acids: CASSLPRGDRDTQYF. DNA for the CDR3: TGCGCCAGCAGCCTTCCGCGGGGTGATCGAGATACGCAGTATTTT.

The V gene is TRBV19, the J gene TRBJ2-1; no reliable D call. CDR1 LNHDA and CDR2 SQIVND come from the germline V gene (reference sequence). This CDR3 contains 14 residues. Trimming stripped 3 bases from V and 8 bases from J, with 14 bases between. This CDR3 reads CASSMAHLRDEQFF. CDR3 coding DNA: TGTGCCAGTAGTATGGCCCACCTGCGTGATGAGCAGTTCTTC.

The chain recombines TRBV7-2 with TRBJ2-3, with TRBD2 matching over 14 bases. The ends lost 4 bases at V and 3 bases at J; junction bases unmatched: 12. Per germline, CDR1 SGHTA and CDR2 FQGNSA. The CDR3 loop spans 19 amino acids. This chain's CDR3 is CASSSTGTSGGRLTDTQYF. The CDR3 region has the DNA TGTGCCAGCAGCTCGACGGGGACTAGCGGGGGCCGACTTACAGATACGCAGTATTTT.